What follows are 27 T cell receptor beta chains derived from one specimen sequenced in a study of cytomegalovirus exposure and HLA in healthy donors. Both 60 Vbeta primers and 13 Jbeta primers went into the PCR. Libraries were prepared by immunoSEQ multiplex PCR; TCRdb keeps only in-frame clonotypes and omits some of them. Seen here are about 150,000 clones, roughly three quarters observed once, and the top ten hold 2.5% to 3.5%. The sequenced sample was PBMCs. Every receptor here comes from a middle-aged man in good health and CMV-seronegative.

The chain links TRBV30 to TRBJ1-5; D is undetermined. The CDR3 is 13 residues long. CDR1 and CDR2 from the germline V gene are GTSNPN and SVGIG (reference sequence). Trimming took 4 bases from V and 4 from J, leaving 11 bases between them. CDR3: CAWNGGRNQPQHF. For the CDR3, the DNA is TGTGCCTGGAACGGAGGTCGAAATCAGCCCCAGCATTTT. Using reference TRBV30 and TRBJ1-5 for the parts outside the CDR3, the full variable domain is SQTIHQWPATLVQPVGSPLSLECTVEGTSNPNLYWYRQAAGRGLQLLFYSVGIGQISSEVPQNLSASRPQDRQFILSSKKLLLSDSGFYLCAWNGGRNQPQHFGDGTRLSIL.

V is TRBV2 and J is TRBJ1-1; TRBD1 is a possible D gene (6 bases). Trimming pared 5 bases from V and 0 bases from J, leaving 10 bases between. This CDR3 has 14 amino acids. CDR1 is SNHLY and CDR2 is FYNNEI in the germline V gene. The CDR3 here is CASSPGQVNTEAFF. The DNA of the CDR3 is TGTGCCAGCAGTCCGGGACAAGTGAACACTGAAGCTTTCTTT.

V usage is TRBV5-8 and J usage is TRBJ1-1; D not resolved. The CDR3 is made up of 11 amino acids. V was trimmed by 3 bases and J by 7 bases, leaving 7 bases between them. Germline V CDR1 and CDR2: SGHTS, YDEGEE. CDR3 bases: TGTGCCAGCAGCTCCTTTGTTGAAGCTTTCTTT. It translates to CASSSFVEAFF.

J is TRBJ1-1 and V is TRBV9, with D perhaps TRBD1 (5 bases). The CDR3 loop spans 14 amino acids. CDR1 is SGDLS and CDR2 is YYNGEE in the germline V gene. Deletions cut 2 bases from V and 0 bases from J, with 8 bases between. CDR3 sequence reads: CASSVGGMNTEAFF. The CDR3 DNA sequence: TGTGCCAGCAGCGTCGGGGGGATGAACACTGAAGCTTTCTTT.

The J gene is TRBJ1-2, the V gene TRBV7-2; 10 positions match TRBD1. Per germline, CDR1 SGHTA and CDR2 FQGNSA. This CDR3 region has 14 residues. The trim removed 5 bases at V and 5 bases at J, leaving 5 bases unmatched. CDR3 sequence (DNA): TGTGCCAGCAGCAACGGACAGGGGGAATATGGCTACACCTTC. It yields the protein CASSNGQGEYGYTF.

The rearrangement links TRBV2 to TRBJ2-7; 10 nucleotides agree with TRBD1. The length of the CDR3 is 14 residues. From germline, CDR1 is SNHLY and CDR2 FYNNEI. V gave up 6 bases and J gave up 5 bases; unmatched junction bases: 7. In nucleotides, the CDR3 is TGTGCCAGCAGGCGTGGGACAGGGGTTGACGAGCAGTACTTC. Amino acid sequence: CASRRGTGVDEQYF.

The chain links TRBV5-1 to TRBJ2-2; 7 bases match TRBD1. V was pared by 1 base and J by 6 bases, with 9 bases of the junction left unmatched. The CDR3 consists of 16 residues. Germline lookup yields CDR1 SGHRS and CDR2 YFSETQ. This CDR3 is CASSLRIAGGPGELFF. CDR3 bases: TGCGCCAGCAGCTTGAGGATTGCAGGGGGTCCCGGGGAGCTGTTTTTT.

The J gene is TRBJ1-2, the V gene TRBV28; possible D gene TRBD1, 6 bases. This CDR3 spans 15 amino acids. Trimming pared 4 bases from V and 3 bases from J, leaving 15 bases between. The germline V gene has CDR1 MDHEN and CDR2 SYDVKM. In nucleotides, the CDR3 is TGTGCCAGCAGTTCGACAGGCGCCGTTTACTATGGCTACACCTTC. Translation gives CASSSTGAVYYGYTF.

This chain connects TRBV7-9 to TRBJ1-1, with 8 bases fitting TRBD1. The trim removed 8 bases at V and 5 bases at J, leaving 7 bases unmatched. The CDR3 consists of 13 residues. The germline gives CDR1 SEHNR, CDR2 FQNEAQ (reference sequence). The CDR3 coding sequence is TGTGCCAGCGGCGGACAGGGTTCTACTGAAGCTTTCTTT. Its protein is CASGGQGSTEAFF.

The chain uses TRBV29-1 and TRBJ2-3; 9 bases are shared with TRBD2. V shed 7 bases, J shed 5 bases, and the junction held 19 bases outside the gene matches. This CDR3 has 17 amino acids. CDR1 SQVTM and CDR2 ANQGSEA come from the germline V gene. For the CDR3, the DNA is TGCAGCGGTAGGGGCTTCGCGGGGGGGCTCCTGCAAGATACGCAGTATTTT. This translates into CSGRGFAGGLLQDTQYF.

The chain employs TRBV18 and TRBJ2-3; D possibly corresponds to TRBD2 (6 bases). This CDR3 region has 14 residues. Germline V gives CDR1 KGHSH, CDR2 LQKENI. The V end was cut by 3 bases, the J end by 2 bases, with 9 bases between. CDR3 bases: TGTGCCAGCTCACCGTGGGGGGACACAGATACGCAGTATTTT. This sequence encodes CASSPWGDTDTQYF.

The chain links TRBV4-3 to TRBJ2-7; perhaps TRBD2 as D (6 bases). This CDR3 region has 17 residues. Per the germline V gene, CDR1 is LGHNA and CDR2 is YSLEER. V was shortened by 0 bases and J by 3 bases, with 18 bases between the two germline ends. The chain's CDR3 is CASSQEYVAGSGYEQYF. The CDR3 nucleotides are TGCGCCAGCAGCCAAGAGTACGTCGCGGGGTCGGGCTACGAGCAGTACTTC.

The V gene is TRBV25-1, the J gene TRBJ1-2, with a tentative D call TRBD1 (5 bases). V was shortened by 3 bases and J by 8 bases, with 10 bases between the two germline ends. The length of the CDR3 is 12 residues. The germline gives CDR1 MGHDK, CDR2 SYGVNS. Here the CDR3 DNA reads TGTGCCAGCAGTGAGTCAGGGCCCGGCTACACCTTC. It is translated as CASSESGPGYTF.

V gene TRBV12-5 combines with J gene TRBJ1-5; D unclear. V shed 2 bases and J shed 0 bases, with 8 bases lying between them. From germline, CDR1 is LGHNT and CDR2 FRNRAP. The CDR3 loop spans 15 amino acids. The CDR3: CASGLNGGSNQPQHF. CDR3 DNA sequence: TGTGCTAGTGGTTTGAACGGAGGTAGCAATCAGCCCCAGCATTTT.

The gene calls are TRBV18 and TRBJ1-1, with D perhaps matching TRBD1 (5 bases). Trimming cost V 1 base and J 4 bases, with 13 bases left between them. The CDR3 runs to 15 residues. Germline CDR1 KGHSH, CDR2 LQKENI. The CDR3 is CASSPQGNQGTEAFF. CDR3 coding DNA: TGTGCCAGCTCACCACAGGGGAATCAGGGCACTGAAGCTTTCTTT.

In its sample, this clone was seen once. The CDR3 is CASSLGQGATGELFF. The CDR3 coding sequence is TGCGCCAGCAGCCTTGGACAGGGGGCGACCGGGGAGCTGTTTTTT. The chain employs TRBV4-1 and TRBJ2-2, with 11 nucleotides matching TRBD1. V trimming: 4 bases; J trimming: 5 bases; junction bases outside the gene matches: 3. From germline, CDR1 is MGHRA and CDR2 YSYEKL. CDR3 length: 15 residues.

V gene TRBV4-2 combines with J gene TRBJ1-4, with 7 positions matching TRBD1. Germline V CDR1 and CDR2: LGHNA, YNFKEQ. V gave up 0 bases and J gave up 7 bases; unmatched junction bases: 20. The CDR3 contains 20 residues. CDR3 coding DNA: TGTGCCAGCAGCCAAGATTATACTAGGGATCAACAGGGGTTATTTGAAAAACTGTTTTTT. This encodes CASSQDYTRDQQGLFEKLFF.

This clone was seen more than once but under ten times. This chain uses TRBV6-5 with TRBJ1-1; TRBD1 is a possible D gene (5 bases). This CDR3 comprises 14 residues. From germline, CDR1 is MNHEY and CDR2 SVGAGI. Trimming removed 7 bases at V and 1 base at J, with 13 bases between. This CDR3 is CASTPTQGNTEAFF. Written as DNA, the CDR3 is TGTGCCAGCACCCCAACGCAGGGGAACACTGAAGCTTTCTTT.

The chain is built from TRBV18 and TRBJ2-7; tentatively, D is TRBD2 (6 bases). The V and J ends lost 0 bases and 0 bases respectively, with 6 bases between them. The germline V gene has CDR1 KGHSH and CDR2 LQKENI. The length of the CDR3 is 14 residues. CDR3 sequence (DNA): TGTGCCAGCTCACCACCGACTAGCTCCTACGAGCAGTACTTC. Its translation is CASSPPTSSYEQYF.

The rearrangement joins TRBV2 to TRBJ2-1; TRBD2 matches 15 bases. This CDR3 contains 18 residues. V lost 6 bases and J lost 9; bases outside the gene matches: 15. CDR1 and CDR2 (germline): SNHLY, FYNNEI. CDR3 coding DNA: TGTGCCAGCAGCATCGTAGCCGGGACTAGCGGGGGGCGTGGTGAGCAGTTCTTC. Translation gives CASSIVAGTSGGRGEQFF.

This rearrangement joins TRBV6-5 to TRBJ1-2; 9 bases align to TRBD1. The germline V gene has CDR1 MNHEY and CDR2 SVGAGI. With V trimmed by 7 bases and J by 7 bases, 13 bases remained unmatched. CDR3 length: 15 residues. The CDR3: CASIVSRDRVVGYTF. CDR3 nucleotides: TGTGCCAGCATTGTAAGCCGGGACAGGGTGGTTGGCTACACCTTC.

The chain's CDR3 is CAWSHRFRGQKGEQYF. As DNA, the CDR3 is TGTGCCTGGAGCCACCGTTTCAGGGGCCAGAAAGGGGAGCAGTACTTC. The chain links TRBV30 to TRBJ2-7; possible D gene TRBD1, 6 bases. CDR1 GTSNPN and CDR2 SVGIG come from the germline V gene (reference sequence). There are 16 residues in the CDR3. With 3 bases removed from V and 7 bases from J, the gap between germline ends came to 25 bases. Variable domain in full (rest from reference TRBV30 and TRBJ2-7): SQTIHQWPATLVQPVGSPLSLECTVEGTSNPNLYWYRQAAGRGLQLLFYSVGIGQISSEVPQNLSASRPQDRQFILSSKKLLLSDSGFYLCAWSHRFRGQKGEQYFGPGTRLTVT.

The rearrangement uses TRBV4-2 and TRBJ2-7; D remains ambiguous. The V gene's germline CDR1 is LGHNA and CDR2 YNFKEQ. The CDR3 runs 14 residues. Trimming stripped 0 bases from V and 6 bases from J, with 12 bases between. CDR3 loop: CASSQDLLGREQYF. In DNA form, the CDR3 reads TGTGCCAGCAGCCAAGATTTGCTCGGTCGCGAGCAGTACTTC.

The J gene is TRBJ2-1, the V gene TRBV25-1; 7 positions match TRBD1. From germline, CDR1 is MGHDK and CDR2 SYGVNS. This CDR3 is built from 14 residues. Unmatched junction bases numbered 2, after V lost 4 bases and J lost 2 bases. This chain's CDR3 is CASSGGQTYNEQFF. CDR3 DNA sequence: TGTGCCAGCAGTGGGGGACAGACCTACAATGAGCAGTTCTTC.

This sequence joins TRBV19 and TRBJ2-1, with D perhaps matching TRBD2 (5 bases). From germline, CDR1 is LNHDA and CDR2 SQIVND (reference sequence). Trimming cost V 0 bases and J 1 base, with 10 bases left between them. The CDR3 contains 16 residues. The CDR3 DNA follows: TGTGCCAGTAGTATAGATCTCGGGATTTCCTACAATGAGCAGTTCTTC. Its translation: CASSIDLGISYNEQFF.

The chain links TRBV19 to TRBJ2-5; D unclear. This CDR3 spans 14 amino acids. The V gene lost 3 bases and the J gene lost 1 base, with 9 bases spanning the gap. Looked up from germline, CDR1 is LNHDA and CDR2 is SQIVND (reference sequence). CDR3 coding DNA: TGTGCCAGTAGTATGTACAGCCGCCAAGAGACCCAGTACTTC. Translated: CASSMYSRQETQYF.

The chain is built from TRBV4-3 and TRBJ2-1, with TRBD2 matching 7 bases. The CDR3 runs to 16 residues. Germline loops: CDR1 LGHNA, CDR2 YSLEER. The trim removed 4 bases at V and 6 bases at J, leaving 12 bases unmatched. CDR3 sequence: CASSPGIAGRPNEQFF. The CDR3 region has the DNA TGCGCCAGCAGCCCAGGAATAGCGGGTCGCCCCAATGAGCAGTTCTTC.